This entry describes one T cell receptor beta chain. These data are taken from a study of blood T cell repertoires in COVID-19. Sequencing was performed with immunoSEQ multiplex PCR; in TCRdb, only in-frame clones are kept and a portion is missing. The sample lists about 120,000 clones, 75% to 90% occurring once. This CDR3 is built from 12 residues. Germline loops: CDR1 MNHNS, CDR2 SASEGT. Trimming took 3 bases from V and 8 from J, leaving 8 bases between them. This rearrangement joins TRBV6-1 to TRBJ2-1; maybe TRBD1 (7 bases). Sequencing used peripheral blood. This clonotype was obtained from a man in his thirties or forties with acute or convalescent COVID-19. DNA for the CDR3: TGTGCCAGCAGTGACAGGGGGGATGAGCAGTTCTTC. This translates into CASSDRGDEQFF.